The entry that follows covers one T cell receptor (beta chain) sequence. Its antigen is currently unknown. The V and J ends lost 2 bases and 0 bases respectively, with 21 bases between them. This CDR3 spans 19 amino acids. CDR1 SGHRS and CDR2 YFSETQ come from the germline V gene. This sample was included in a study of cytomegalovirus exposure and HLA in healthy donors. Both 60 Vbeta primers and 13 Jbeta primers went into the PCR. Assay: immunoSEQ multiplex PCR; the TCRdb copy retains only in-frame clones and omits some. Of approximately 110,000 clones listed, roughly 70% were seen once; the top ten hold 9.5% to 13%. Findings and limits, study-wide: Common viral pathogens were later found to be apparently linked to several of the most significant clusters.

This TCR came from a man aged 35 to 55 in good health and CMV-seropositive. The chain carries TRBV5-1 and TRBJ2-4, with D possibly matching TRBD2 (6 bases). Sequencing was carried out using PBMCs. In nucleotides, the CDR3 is TGCGCCAGCAGCTTTTTTAAAGGAGCGGGCGATATAGCCAAAAACATTCAGTACTTC. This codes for CASSFFKGAGDIAKNIQYF.